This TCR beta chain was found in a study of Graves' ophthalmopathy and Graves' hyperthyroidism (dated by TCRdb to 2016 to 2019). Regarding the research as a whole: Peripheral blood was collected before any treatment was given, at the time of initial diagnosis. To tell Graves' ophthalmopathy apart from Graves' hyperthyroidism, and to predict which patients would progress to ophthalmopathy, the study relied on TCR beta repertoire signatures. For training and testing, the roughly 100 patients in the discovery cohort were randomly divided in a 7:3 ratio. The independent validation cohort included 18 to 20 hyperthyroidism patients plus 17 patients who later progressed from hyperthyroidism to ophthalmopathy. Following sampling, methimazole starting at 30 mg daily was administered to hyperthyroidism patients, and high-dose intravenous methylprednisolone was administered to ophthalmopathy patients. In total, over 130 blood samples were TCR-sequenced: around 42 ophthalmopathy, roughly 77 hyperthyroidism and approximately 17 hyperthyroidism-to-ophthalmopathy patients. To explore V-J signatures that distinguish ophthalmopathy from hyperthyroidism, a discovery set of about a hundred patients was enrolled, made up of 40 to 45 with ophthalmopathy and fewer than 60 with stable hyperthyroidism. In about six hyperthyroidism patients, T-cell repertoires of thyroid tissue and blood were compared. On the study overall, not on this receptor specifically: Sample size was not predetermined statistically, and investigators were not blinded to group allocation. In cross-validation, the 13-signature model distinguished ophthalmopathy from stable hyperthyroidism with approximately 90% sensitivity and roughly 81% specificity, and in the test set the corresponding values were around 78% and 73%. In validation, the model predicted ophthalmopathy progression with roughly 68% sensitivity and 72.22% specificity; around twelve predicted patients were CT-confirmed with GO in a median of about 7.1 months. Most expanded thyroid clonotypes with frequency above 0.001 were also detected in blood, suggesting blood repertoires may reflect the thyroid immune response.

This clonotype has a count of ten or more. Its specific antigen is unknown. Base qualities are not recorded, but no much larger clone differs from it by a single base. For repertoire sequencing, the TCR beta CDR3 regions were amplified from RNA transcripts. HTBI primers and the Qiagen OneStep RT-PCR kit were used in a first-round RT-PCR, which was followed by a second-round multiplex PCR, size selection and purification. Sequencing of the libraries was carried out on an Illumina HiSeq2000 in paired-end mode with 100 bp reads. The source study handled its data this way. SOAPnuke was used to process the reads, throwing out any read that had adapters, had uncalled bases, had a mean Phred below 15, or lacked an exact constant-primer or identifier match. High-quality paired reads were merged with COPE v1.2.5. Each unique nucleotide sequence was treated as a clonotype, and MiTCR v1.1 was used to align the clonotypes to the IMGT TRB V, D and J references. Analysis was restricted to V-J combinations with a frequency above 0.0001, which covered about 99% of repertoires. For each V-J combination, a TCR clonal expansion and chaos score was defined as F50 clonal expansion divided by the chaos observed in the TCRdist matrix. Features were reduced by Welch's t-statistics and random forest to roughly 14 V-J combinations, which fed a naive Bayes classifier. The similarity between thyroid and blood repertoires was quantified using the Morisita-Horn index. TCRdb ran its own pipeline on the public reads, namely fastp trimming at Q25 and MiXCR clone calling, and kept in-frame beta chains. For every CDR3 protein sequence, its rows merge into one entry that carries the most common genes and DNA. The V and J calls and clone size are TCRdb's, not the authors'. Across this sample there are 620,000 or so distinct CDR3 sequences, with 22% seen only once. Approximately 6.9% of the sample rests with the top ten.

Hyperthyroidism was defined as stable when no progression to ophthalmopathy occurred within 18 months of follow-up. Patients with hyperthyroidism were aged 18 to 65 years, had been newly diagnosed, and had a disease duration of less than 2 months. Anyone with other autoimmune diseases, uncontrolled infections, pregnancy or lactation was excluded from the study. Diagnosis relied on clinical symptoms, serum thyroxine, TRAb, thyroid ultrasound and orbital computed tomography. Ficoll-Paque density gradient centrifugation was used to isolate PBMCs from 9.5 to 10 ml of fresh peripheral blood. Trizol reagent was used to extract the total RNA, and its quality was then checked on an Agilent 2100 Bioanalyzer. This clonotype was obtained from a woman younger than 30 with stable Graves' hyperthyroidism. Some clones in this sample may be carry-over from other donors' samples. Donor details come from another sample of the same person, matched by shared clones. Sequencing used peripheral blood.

CDR3 region: CSVLKLTGATYEQYF. At the DNA level, the sequence is TGCAGCGTTCTAAAGTTGACAGGGGCTACCTACGAGCAGTACTTC. The V gene is TRBV29-1 and the J gene is TRBJ2-7; a stretch of 8 junction bases matches TRBD1. Sequences SQVTM (CDR1) and ANQGSEA (CDR2) are obtained from the germline V gene. The CDR3 spans 15 residues, from the cysteine through the phenylalanine. CDR3 DNA is the only sequence kept; it has 45 bases, read in frame from the first base. V lost 5 bases and J lost 2 bases, and the count of bases not matched to a germline gene is 11.